This T cell receptor (beta chain) was documented in a study of blood T cell repertoires in COVID-19. There are a few counts of this clone. Other DNA sequences in this specimen translate into the identical CDR3. Generated by immunoSEQ multiplex PCR, the TCRdb table keeps only in-frame clones and is missing some. The sample records around 380,000 clones, 70% to 90% being singletons. The source of this sequence is a man between 25 and 39 years old who had recovered from COVID-19. The material sequenced was PBMCs or T cells enriched from blood (not recorded which).

As DNA, the CDR3 is TGTGCCAGTAGTATCCAACAGGGGCGCGGCTACACCTTC. It specifies CASSIQQGRGYTF. The chain is built from TRBV19 and TRBJ1-2; TRBD1 aligns across 7 bases. This CDR3 has 13 amino acids. V shed 3 bases, J shed 8 bases, and the junction held 6 bases outside the gene matches. Per germline, CDR1 LNHDA and CDR2 SQIVND (reference sequence).